This TCR beta chain was recorded in a study of sequential checkpoint blockade in melanoma. The wider study: Arm A got nivolumab then ipilimumab; arm B the reverse, 1:1.

TCRdb's copy holds only in-frame clones and misses some; the assay was immunoSEQ multiplex PCR. The data contain approximately 11,000 clones, roughly 80% of them singletons. Treatment in this sample: randomized to nivolumab then ipilimumab (arm A) or the reverse (arm B). This CDR3 contains 18 residues. In germline, CDR1 is SGHAT, CDR2 FQNNGV. Trimming took off 6 bases at V and 6 bases at J, with 30 bases between the two ends. The specimen was CD8+ T cells sorted from blood (inferred from file names), collected from a patient given nivolumab and ipilimumab in sequence. The chain combines TRBV11-2 with TRBJ2-7, with D possibly matching TRBD1 (6 bases). The sequence was collected from a human donor with melanoma. CDR3: CASSLSILTGRNLGEQYF. As DNA, the CDR3 is TGTGCCAGCAGTTTATCGATCCTGACAGGTCGAAATCTTGGCGAGCAGTACTTC. The full variable domain, rest sourced from reference TRBV11-2 and TRBJ2-7, is EAGVAQSPRYKIIEKRQSVAFWCNPISGHATLYWYQQILGQGPKLLIQFQNNGVVDDSQLPKDRFSAERLKGVDSTLKIQPAKLEDSAVYLCASSLSILTGRNLGEQYFGPGTRLTVT.